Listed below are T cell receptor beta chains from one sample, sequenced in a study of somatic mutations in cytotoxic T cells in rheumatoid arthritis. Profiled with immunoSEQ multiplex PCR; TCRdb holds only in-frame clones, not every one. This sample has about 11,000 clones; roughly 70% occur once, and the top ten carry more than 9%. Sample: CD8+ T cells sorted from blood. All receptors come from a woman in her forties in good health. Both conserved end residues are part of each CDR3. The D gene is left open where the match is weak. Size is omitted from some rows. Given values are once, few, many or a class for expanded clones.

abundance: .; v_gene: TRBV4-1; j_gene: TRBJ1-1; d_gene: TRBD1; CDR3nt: TGCGCCAGCAGCCAAGATAACAGGGGGCCCTACACTGAAGCTTTCTTT; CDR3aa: CASSQDNRGPYTEAFF
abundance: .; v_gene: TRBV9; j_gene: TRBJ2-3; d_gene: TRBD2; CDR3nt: TGTGCCAGCAGCGGAGAGGGACTAGCCGCAGATACGCAGTATTTT; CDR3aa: CASSGEGLAADTQYF
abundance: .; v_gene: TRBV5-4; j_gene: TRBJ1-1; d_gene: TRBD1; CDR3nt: TGTGCCAGCAGCTTCTGGACAGGGCAGAACACTGAAGCTTTCTTT; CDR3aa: CASSFWTGQNTEAFF
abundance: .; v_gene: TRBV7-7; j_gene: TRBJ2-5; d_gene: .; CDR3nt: TGTGCCAGCAGCTTTGACGACCAAGAGACCCAGTACTTC; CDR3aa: CASSFDDQETQYF
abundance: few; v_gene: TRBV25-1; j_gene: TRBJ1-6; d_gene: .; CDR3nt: TGTGCCAGCAGTGAAGGGGGGTTTAATTCACCCCTCCACTTT; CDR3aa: CASSEGGFNSPLHF
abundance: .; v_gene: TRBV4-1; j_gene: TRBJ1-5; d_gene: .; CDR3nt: TGCGCCAGCAGCCAAGATCCGCGGGGCGGACAGCCCCAGCATTTT; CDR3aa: CASSQDPRGGQPQHF
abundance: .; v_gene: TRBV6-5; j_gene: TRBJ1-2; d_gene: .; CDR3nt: TGTGCCAGCAGTTATGGGTATGGCTACACCTTC; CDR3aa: CASSYGYGYTF
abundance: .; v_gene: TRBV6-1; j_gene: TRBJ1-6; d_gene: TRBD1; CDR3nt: TGTGCCAGCAGTGAGGACAGGATCCCCTATAATTCACCCCTCCACTTT; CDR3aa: CASSEDRIPYNSPLHF
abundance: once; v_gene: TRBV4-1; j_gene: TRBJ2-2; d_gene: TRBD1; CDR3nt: TGCGCCAGCAGCCAAGCCGCACAGGGGGCGGACACCGGGGAGCTGTTTTTT; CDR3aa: CASSQAAQGADTGELFF
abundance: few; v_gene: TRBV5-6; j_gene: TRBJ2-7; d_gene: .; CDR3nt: TGTGCCAGCAGCTTGGCCGGGTCCTACGAGCAGTACTTC; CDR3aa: CASSLAGSYEQYF
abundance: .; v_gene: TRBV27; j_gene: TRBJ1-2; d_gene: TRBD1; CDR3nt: TGTGCCAGGTTTCTCAATGGGACAGAAAACTATGGCTACACCTTC; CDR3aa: CARFLNGTENYGYTF
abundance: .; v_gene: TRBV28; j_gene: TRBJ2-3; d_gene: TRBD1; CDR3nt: TGTGCCAGCAGCCGGACAGGGGATCGCACAGATACGCAGTATTTT; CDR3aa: CASSRTGDRTDTQYF
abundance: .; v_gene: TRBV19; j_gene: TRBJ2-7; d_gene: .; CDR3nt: TGTGCCAGTAGTCCCCCGCCCGGACTGGTCTCCTACGAGCAGTACTTC; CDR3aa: CASSPPPGLVSYEQYF
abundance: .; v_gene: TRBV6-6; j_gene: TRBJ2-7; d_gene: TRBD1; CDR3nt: TGTGCCAGCAGTTACTCAGGGGGCGGCGAGCAGTACTTC; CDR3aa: CASSYSGGGEQYF
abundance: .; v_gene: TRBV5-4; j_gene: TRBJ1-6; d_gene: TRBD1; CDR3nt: TGTGCCAGCAGCTCGTGGACAGGGAGAGATTCACCCCTCCACTTT; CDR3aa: CASSSWTGRDSPLHF
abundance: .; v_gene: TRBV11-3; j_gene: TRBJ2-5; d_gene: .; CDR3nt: TGTGCCAGCAGCTTAGGTGCGGTTGAGACCCAGTACTTC; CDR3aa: CASSLGAVETQYF
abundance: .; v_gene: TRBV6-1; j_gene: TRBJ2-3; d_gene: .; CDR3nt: TGTGCCAGCAGGCCCCCGCCACACGATACGCAGTATTTT; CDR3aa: CASRPPPHDTQYF
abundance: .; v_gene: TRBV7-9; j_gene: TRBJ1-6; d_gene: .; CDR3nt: TGTGCCAGCAGCTCGGGCGGCTCCCTCTCACCCCTCCACTTT; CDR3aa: CASSSGGSLSPLHF
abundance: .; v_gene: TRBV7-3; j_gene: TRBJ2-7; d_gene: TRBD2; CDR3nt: TGTGCCAGCAGCTCCGGGACTAGCGGCGAGCGGTACTTC; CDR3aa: CASSSGTSGERYF
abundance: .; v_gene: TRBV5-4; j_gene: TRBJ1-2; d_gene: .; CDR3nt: TGTGCCAGCAGCTTGACAGGGTCTAACTATGGCTACACCTTC; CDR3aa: CASSLTGSNYGYTF
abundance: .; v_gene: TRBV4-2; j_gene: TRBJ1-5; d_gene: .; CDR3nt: TGTGCCAGCAGCCGAGTCGCAGGTTTAAATCAGCCCCAGCATTTT; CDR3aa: CASSRVAGLNQPQHF
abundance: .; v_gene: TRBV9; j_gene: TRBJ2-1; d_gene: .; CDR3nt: TGTGCCAGCAGCGTAGGGCTTTTCGACAATGAGCAGTTCTTC; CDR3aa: CASSVGLFDNEQFF
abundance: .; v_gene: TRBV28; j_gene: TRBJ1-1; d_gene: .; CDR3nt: TGTGCCAGCAGTTTTGGGGACGTCGCTGAAGCTTTCTTT; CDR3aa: CASSFGDVAEAFF
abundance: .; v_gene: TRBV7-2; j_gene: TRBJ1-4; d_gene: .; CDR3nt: TGTGCCAGCAGCTTAGCAGGGTCCGGGGGACTGTTTTTT; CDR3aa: CASSLAGSGGLFF
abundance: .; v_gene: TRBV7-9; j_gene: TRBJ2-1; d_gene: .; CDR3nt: TGTGCCAGCAGCTTTCCAGGGGACAATGAGCAGTTCTTC; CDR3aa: CASSFPGDNEQFF
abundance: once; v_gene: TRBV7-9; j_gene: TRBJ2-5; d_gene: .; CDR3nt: TGTGCCAGCAGCTTAATTTGGGGAGCACAAGAGACCCAGTACTTC; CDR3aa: CASSLIWGAQETQYF
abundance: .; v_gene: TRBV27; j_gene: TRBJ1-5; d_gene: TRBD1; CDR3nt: TGTGCCAGCAGTTTAAGGGGGCTCAATCAGCCCCAGCATTTT; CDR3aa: CASSLRGLNQPQHF
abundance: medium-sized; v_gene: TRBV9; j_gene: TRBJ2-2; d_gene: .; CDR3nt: TGTGCCAGCAGCGTCCACGGCTCCGGGGAGCTGTTTTTT; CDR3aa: CASSVHGSGELFF
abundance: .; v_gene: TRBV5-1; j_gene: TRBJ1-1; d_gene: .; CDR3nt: TGCGCCAGCAGTTCAGGGTTTTTAACTGAAGCTTTCTTT; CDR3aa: CASSSGFLTEAFF
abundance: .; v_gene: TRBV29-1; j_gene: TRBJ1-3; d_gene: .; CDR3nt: TGCAGCGTTGAAATAGAGACTGAGACTGGAAACACCATATATTTT; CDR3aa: CSVEIETETGNTIYF
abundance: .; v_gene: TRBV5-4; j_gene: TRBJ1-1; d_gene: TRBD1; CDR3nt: TGTGCCAGCAGCTTGACAGGGGGGAACACTGAAGCTTTCTTT; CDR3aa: CASSLTGGNTEAFF
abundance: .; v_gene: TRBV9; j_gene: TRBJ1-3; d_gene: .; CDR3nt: TGTGCCAGCAGCGGCCCCTCTGGAAACACCATATATTTT; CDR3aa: CASSGPSGNTIYF
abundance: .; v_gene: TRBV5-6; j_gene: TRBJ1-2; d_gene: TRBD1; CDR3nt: TGTGCCAGCAGACCTTACACCGGGACAGGGGGCGCATATGGCTACACCTTC; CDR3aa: CASRPYTGTGGAYGYTF
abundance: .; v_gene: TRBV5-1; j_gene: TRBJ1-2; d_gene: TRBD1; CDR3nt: TGCGCCAGCAGCTTGTCCCCCGGGACAGGGAGTGCTAACTATGGCTACACCTTC; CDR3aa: CASSLSPGTGSANYGYTF
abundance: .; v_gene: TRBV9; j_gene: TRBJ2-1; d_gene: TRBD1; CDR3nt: TGTGCCAGCAGCGCCCTTGCGGACAGGCCGTACAATGAGCAGTTCTTC; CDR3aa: CASSALADRPYNEQFF
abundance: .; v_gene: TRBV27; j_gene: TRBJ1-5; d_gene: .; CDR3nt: TGTGCCAGCAGTCCCATACGCTCGGGGTACCGGGAGCCCCAGCATTTT; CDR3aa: CASSPIRSGYREPQHF
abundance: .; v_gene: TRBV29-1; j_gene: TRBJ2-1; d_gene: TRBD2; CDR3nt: TGCAGCGTACGGACTAGCGGAGGCAATGAGCAGTTCTTC; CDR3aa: CSVRTSGGNEQFF
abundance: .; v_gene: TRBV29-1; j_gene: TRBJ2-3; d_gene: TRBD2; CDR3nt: TGCAGCGTAGAGCGGGAGGGAATCCGTACGCAGTATTTT; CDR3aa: CSVEREGIRTQYF
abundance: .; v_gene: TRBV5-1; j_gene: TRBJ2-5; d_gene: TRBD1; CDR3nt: TGCGCCAGCAGCTTGGCCGTTGGACAGGACGAAGAGACCCAGTACTTC; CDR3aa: CASSLAVGQDEETQYF
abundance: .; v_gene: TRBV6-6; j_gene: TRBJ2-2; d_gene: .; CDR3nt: TGTGCCAGCACCCGGGCAGGACGGAACACCGGGGAGCTGTTTTTT; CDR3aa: CASTRAGRNTGELFF
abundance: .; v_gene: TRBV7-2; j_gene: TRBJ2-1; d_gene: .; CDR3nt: TGTGCCAGCAGCTTAACTTCCTACAATGAGCAGTTCTTC; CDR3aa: CASSLTSYNEQFF
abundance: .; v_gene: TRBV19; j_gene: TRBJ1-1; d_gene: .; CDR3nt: TGTGCCAGCGGAATTGAAGCTTTCTTT; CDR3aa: CASGIEAFF
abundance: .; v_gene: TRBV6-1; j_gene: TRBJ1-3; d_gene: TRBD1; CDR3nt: TGTGCCAGCAGTGAAAACGCAGGGGGTGGAAACACCATATATTTT; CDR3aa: CASSENAGGGNTIYF
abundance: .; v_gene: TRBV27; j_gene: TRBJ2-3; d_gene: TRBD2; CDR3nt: TGTGCCAGCAGTTTATATACGGGGGGGAAAACAGATACGCAGTATTTT; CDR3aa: CASSLYTGGKTDTQYF
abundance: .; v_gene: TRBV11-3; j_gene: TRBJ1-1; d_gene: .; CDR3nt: TGTGCCAGCAGCCACCCCGGGGGTGAAGCTTTCTTT; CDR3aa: CASSHPGGEAFF
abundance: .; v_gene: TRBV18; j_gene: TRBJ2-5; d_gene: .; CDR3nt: TGTGCCAGCTCACCCCTCGTCAGGGGCCAAGAGACCCAGTACTTC; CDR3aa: CASSPLVRGQETQYF